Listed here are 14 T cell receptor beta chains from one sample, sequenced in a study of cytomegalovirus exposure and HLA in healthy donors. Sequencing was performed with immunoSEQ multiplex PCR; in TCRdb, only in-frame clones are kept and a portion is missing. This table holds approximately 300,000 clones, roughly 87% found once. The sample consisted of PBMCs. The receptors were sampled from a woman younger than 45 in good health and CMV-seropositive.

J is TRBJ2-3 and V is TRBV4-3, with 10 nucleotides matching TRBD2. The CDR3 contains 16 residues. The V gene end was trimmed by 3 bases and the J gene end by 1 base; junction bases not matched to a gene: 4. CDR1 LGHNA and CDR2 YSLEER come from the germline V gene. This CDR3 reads CASSQRTSGGTDTQYF. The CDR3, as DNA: TGCGCCAGCAGCCAGAGGACTAGCGGAGGCACAGATACGCAGTATTTT.

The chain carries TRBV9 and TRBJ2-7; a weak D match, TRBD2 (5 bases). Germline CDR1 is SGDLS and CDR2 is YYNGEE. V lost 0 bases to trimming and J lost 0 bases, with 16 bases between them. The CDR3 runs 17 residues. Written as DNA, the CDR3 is TGTGCCAGCAGCGTAGGGGTCTCTAGCTCGGGCTCCTACGAGCAGTACTTC. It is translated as CASSVGVSSSGSYEQYF.

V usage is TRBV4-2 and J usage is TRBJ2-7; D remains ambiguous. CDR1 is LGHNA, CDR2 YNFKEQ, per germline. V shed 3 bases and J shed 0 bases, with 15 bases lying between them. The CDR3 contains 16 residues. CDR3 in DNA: TGTGCCAGCAGCCAGATTGCGGCCGGAGACTCCTACGAGCAGTACTTC. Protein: CASSQIAAGDSYEQYF.

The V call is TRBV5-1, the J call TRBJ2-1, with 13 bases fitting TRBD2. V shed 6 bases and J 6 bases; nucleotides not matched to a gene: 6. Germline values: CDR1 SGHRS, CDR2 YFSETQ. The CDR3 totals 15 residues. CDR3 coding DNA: TGCGCCAGCACCTATACTAGCGGGAGGGCCAATGAGCAGTTCTTC. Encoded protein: CASTYTSGRANEQFF.

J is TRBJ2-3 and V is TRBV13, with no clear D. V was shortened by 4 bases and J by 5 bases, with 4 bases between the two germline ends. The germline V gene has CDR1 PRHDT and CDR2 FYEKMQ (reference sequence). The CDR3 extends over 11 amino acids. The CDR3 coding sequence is TGTGCCAGCAGCTCGGTAGATACGCAGTATTTT. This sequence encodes CASSSVDTQYF.

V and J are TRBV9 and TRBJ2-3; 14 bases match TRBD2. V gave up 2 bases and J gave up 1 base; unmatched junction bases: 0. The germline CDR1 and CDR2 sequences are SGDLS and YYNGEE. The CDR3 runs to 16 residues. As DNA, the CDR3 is TGTGCCAGCAGCGTGACTAGCGGGAGGGGCACAGATACGCAGTATTTT. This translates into CASSVTSGRGTDTQYF.

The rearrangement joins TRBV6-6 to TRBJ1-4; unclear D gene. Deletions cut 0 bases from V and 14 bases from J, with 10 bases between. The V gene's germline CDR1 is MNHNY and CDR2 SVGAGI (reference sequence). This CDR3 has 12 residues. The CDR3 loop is CASSYSGRILFF. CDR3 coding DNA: TGTGCCAGCAGTTACTCGGGCAGAATTCTGTTTTTT.

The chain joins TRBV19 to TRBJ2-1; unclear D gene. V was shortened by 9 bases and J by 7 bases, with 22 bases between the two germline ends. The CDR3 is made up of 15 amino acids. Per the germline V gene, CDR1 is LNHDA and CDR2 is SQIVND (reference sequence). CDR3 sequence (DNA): TGTGCCAGCCGAAAGGGTGGTGGCAGGTCGAATGAGCAGTTCTTC. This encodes CASRKGGGRSNEQFF.

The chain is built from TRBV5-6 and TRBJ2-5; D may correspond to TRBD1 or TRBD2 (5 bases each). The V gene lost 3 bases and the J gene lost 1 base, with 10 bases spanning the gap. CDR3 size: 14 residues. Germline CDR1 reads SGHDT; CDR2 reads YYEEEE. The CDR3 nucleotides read TGTGCCAGCAGCTATGGGACCAGCCAAGAGACCCAGTACTTC. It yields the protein CASSYGTSQETQYF.

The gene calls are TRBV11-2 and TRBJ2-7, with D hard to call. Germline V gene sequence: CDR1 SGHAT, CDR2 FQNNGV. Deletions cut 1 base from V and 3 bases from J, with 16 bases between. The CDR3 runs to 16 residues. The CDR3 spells CASSLGRSDGVYEQYF. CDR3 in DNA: TGTGCCAGCAGCTTAGGCCGCTCGGACGGAGTCTACGAGCAGTACTTC.

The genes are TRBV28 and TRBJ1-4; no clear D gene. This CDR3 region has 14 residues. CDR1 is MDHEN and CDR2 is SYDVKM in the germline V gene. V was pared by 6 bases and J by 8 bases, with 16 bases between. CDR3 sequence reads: CASRPGAPGEKLFF. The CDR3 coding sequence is TGTGCCAGCAGACCGGGCGCCCCTGGGGAAAAACTGTTTTTT.

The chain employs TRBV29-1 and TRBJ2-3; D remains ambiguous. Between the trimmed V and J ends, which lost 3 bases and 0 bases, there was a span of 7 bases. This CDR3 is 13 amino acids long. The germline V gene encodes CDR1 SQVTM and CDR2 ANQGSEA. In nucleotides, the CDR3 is TGCAGCGTTGATCCCGAAAGCACAGATACGCAGTATTTT. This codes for CSVDPESTDTQYF.

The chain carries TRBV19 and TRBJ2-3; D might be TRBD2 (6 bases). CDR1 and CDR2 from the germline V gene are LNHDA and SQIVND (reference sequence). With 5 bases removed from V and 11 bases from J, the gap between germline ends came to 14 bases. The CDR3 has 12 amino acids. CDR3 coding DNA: TGTGCCAGTAGTCAGGGACTGATAATGCAGTATTTT. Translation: CASSQGLIMQYF.

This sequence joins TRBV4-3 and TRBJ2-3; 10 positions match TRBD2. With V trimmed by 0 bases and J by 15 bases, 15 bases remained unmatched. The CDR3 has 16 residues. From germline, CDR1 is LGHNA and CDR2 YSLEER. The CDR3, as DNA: TGCGCCAGCAGCCAAGAGGTGCTAGCGGGGGCCTCCCGAGGATATTTT. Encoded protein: CASSQEVLAGASRGYF.